A selection of T cell receptor beta chains follows, all from one sample in a study of identical twins. Each CDR3 protein is one row after TCRdb ran MiXCR on the 5' RACE reads. The table lists 300,000 to 400,000 distinct CDR3 sequences, about 12% of them singletons. The same specimen was also included in a second study, on yellow fever vaccine responses in identical twins.

Sequencing used CD8+ T cells sorted from blood. These TCRs come from a young woman in good health. Both conserved end residues are part of each CDR3. Each record gives: CDR3 protein, CDR3 DNA, J gene, V gene, D gene, clone size. The D gene is left open where the match is weak. Size values are once, few and many counts, or a class for expanded clones, and some rows have none.

CSVAYLGTGELFF | TGCAGCGTGGCCTACCTCGGCACCGGGGAGCTGTTTTTT | TRBJ2-2 | TRBV29-1 | NA | NA
CASSSGTGGIFETQYF | TGTGCCAGCAGTTCCGGGACAGGGGGCATTTTCGAGACCCAGTACTTC | TRBJ2-5 | TRBV12-3/TRBV12-4 | TRBD1 | many
CASSPRLKLMNTEAFF | TGCGCCAGCAGCCCCCGCCTCAAACTGATGAACACTGAAGCTTTCTTT | TRBJ1-1 | TRBV4-1 | NA | NA
CASTRDSLGDEQFF | TGTGCCAGCACCAGGGACTCGCTAGGAGATGAGCAGTTCTTC | TRBJ2-1 | TRBV7-9 | NA | NA
CASSLASDNRGYTF | TGCGCCAGCAGCTTGGCTTCGGACAATCGGGGCTACACCTTC | TRBJ1-2 | TRBV5-1 | NA | few
CASTLVGSQETQYF | TGTGCCAGCACCCTTGTGGGCAGCCAAGAGACCCAGTACTTC | TRBJ2-5 | TRBV12-3/TRBV12-4 | NA | NA
CASSSVAGEGYNEQFF | TGTGCCAGCAGCTCCGTAGCGGGAGAAGGGTACAATGAGCAGTTCTTC | TRBJ2-1 | TRBV7-2 | TRBD2 | few
CASRRGGEWVRTDTQYF | TGCGCCAGCAGGAGGGGGGGAGAGTGGGTTCGCACAGATACGCAGTATTTT | TRBJ2-3 | TRBV5-1 | NA | NA
CASSEPEAGVPEQYF | TGTGCCAGCAGTGAGCCAGAAGCGGGAGTACCCGAGCAGTACTTC | TRBJ2-7 | TRBV2 | TRBD2 | few
CASSPNRETQYF | TGTGCCAGCAGCCCCAATCGGGAGACCCAGTACTTC | TRBJ2-5 | TRBV11-2 | NA | few
CAISESRGGEQPQHF | TGTGCCATCAGTGAGTCGCGAGGGGGCGAACAGCCCCAGCATTTT | TRBJ1-5 | TRBV10-3 | TRBD1 | few
CASSPGQGREHETQYF | TGTGCCAGCAGCCCCGGACAGGGACGAGAACATGAGACCCAGTACTTC | TRBJ2-5 | TRBV2 | TRBD1 | NA
CASRLGTSVAANTGELFF | TGTGCCAGCAGGCTCGGGACATCCGTTGCCGCGAACACCGGGGAGCTGTTTTTT | TRBJ2-2 | TRBV11-1 | NA | few
CASSEGVSQETQYF | TGTGCCAGCAGTGAAGGGGTTTCGCAAGAGACCCAGTACTTC | TRBJ2-5 | TRBV2 | NA | NA
CASSPGPPGQGNNEQFF | TGTGCCAGCAGCCCCGGGCCACCGGGACAGGGAAACAATGAGCAGTTCTTC | TRBJ2-1 | TRBV3-1 | TRBD1 | few
CATSRDRSFYGYTF | TGTGCCACCAGCAGAGATCGGAGCTTCTATGGCTACACCTTC | TRBJ1-2 | TRBV15 | NA | NA
CATSRDSLAGGGGETQYF | TGTGCCACCAGCAGAGATAGTCTAGCGGGAGGAGGCGGGGAGACCCAGTACTTC | TRBJ2-5 | TRBV15 | TRBD2 | few
CASSRILVGGDDEKLFF | TGCGCCAGCAGCCGAATCCTTGTGGGGGGAGACGATGAAAAACTGTTTTTT | TRBJ1-4 | TRBV4-1 | NA | few
CSVDAGRGTEAFF | TGCAGCGTTGATGCGGGGAGGGGGACTGAAGCTTTCTTT | TRBJ1-1 | TRBV29-1 | NA | many
CASSQDSGMYGYTF | TGCGCCAGCAGCCAAGATTCTGGGATGTATGGCTACACCTTC | TRBJ1-2 | TRBV4-1 | NA | NA
CASSSGQGGYEQYF | TGTGCCAGCAGTTCGGGACAGGGTGGTTACGAGCAGTACTTC | TRBJ2-7 | TRBV12-3/TRBV12-4 | TRBD1 | many
CASSEHVMEDEQFF | TGTGCCAGCAGTGAGCATGTCATGGAGGATGAGCAGTTCTTC | TRBJ2-1 | TRBV2 | NA | NA
CATSPAQGGGNTDTQYF | TGTGCCACCAGTCCCGCGCAGGGCGGAGGGAACACAGATACGCAGTATTTT | TRBJ2-3 | TRBV24-1 | NA | many
CASSSSGRDSEQFF | TGTGCCAGCAGCTCTAGCGGGAGGGATTCCGAGCAGTTCTTC | TRBJ2-1 | TRBV5-6 | TRBD2 | NA
CASSLVGTAYNEQFF | TGTGCCAGCAGCTTGGTTGGGACAGCCTACAATGAGCAGTTCTTC | TRBJ2-1 | TRBV5-5 | TRBD1 | few
CASASGGATEQFF | TGCGCCAGCGCTAGCGGGGGGGCCACTGAGCAGTTCTTC | TRBJ2-1 | TRBV10-2 | TRBD2 | NA
CASNTPNEQFF | TGTGCCAGCAACACTCCTAATGAGCAGTTCTTC | TRBJ2-1 | TRBV6-6 | NA | few
CASSLSGSLNTEAFF | TGTGCCAGCAGTTTATCGGGGAGTTTGAACACTGAAGCTTTCTTT | TRBJ1-1 | TRBV28 | NA | NA
CASSLADRGDSPLHF | TGTGCCAGCAGCTTAGCCGACAGGGGGGATTCACCCCTCCACTTT | TRBJ1-6 | TRBV7-9 | TRBD1 | few
CSAVGQLNTEAFF | TGCAGTGCCGTCGGACAGCTGAACACTGAAGCTTTCTTT | TRBJ1-1 | TRBV20-1 | NA | few